A single sample gave rise to the 8 T cell receptor beta chains below, sequenced in a study of cytomegalovirus exposure and HLA in healthy donors. The PCR contained 60 Vbeta and 13 Jbeta primers. Method: immunoSEQ multiplex PCR; TCRdb's copy keeps in-frame clones and lacks some. The repertoire holds roughly 190,000 clones, with roughly 80% as singletons. Sequenced material: PBMCs. The receptors derive from a woman aged 45-65 years in good health and CMV-seropositive.

V is TRBV6-6 and J is TRBJ2-1; a possible D gene is TRBD2 (6 bases). The V end lost 6 bases, the J end lost 2 bases, and 17 bases lay between the germline ends. This CDR3 spans 16 amino acids. Germline V gene sequence: CDR1 MNHNY, CDR2 SVGAGI (reference sequence). CDR3 in amino acids: CASSRGEAGPYNEQFF. CDR3 DNA sequence: TGTGCCAGCAGCCGGGGTGAAGCGGGTCCCTACAATGAGCAGTTCTTC.

The chain combines TRBV7-2 with TRBJ2-3, with 12 positions matching TRBD2. Losses at the gene ends were 7 bases for V and 0 bases for J; bases not matched to a gene: 11. The V gene's germline CDR1 is SGHTA and CDR2 FQGNSA. The CDR3 consists of 18 residues. The CDR3 nucleotides are TGTGCCAGCAACCCGCGGACTAGCGGGATTCCTAGCACAGATACGCAGTATTTT. Translating gives CASNPRTSGIPSTDTQYF.

The chain joins TRBV18 to TRBJ2-5, with D perhaps TRBD2 (5 bases). CDR1 is KGHSH and CDR2 is LQKENI in the germline V gene. The V gene lost 1 base and the J gene lost 3 bases, with 6 bases spanning the gap. The CDR3 is 13 residues long. CDR3 amino acids: CASSPQTKETQYF. The DNA of the CDR3 is TGTGCCAGCTCACCACAGACTAAAGAGACCCAGTACTTC. The full variable domain, in which reference TRBV18 and TRBJ2-5 provide the parts outside the CDR3, is NAGVMQNPRHLVRRRGQEARLRCSPMKGHSHVYWYRQLPEEGLKFMVYLQKENIIDESGMPKERFSAEFPKEGPSILRIQQVVRGDSAAYFCASSPQTKETQYFGPGTRLLVL.

V is TRBV6-1 and J is TRBJ2-5; 10 positions agree with TRBD1. The V segment lost 6 bases and the J segment 5 bases; nucleotides outside the gene matches: 9. CDR1 MNHNS and CDR2 SASEGT come from the germline V gene. The CDR3 has 15 amino acids. The CDR3 loop is CASSRGTGAKETQYF. For the CDR3, the DNA is TGTGCCAGCAGCCGAGGGACAGGGGCGAAGGAGACCCAGTACTTC.

CDR3 DNA: TGCGCCAGCAGCCCGGGTGGGACTGTAGCGGGGGCAGCCTACGAGCAGTACTTC. Amino acid sequence: CASSPGGTVAGAAYEQYF. The V call is TRBV5-1, the J call TRBJ2-7; 9 nucleotides match TRBD2. J gave up 2 bases and V 4 bases, and 16 bases lay outside the gene matches. The CDR3 is made up of 18 amino acids. Per the germline V gene, CDR1 is SGHRS and CDR2 is YFSETQ.

The chain couples TRBV5-1 to TRBJ1-2, with 7 nucleotides matching TRBD1. CDR3 length: 17 amino acids. From germline, CDR1 is SGHRS and CDR2 YFSETQ. V was clipped by 4 bases and J by 1 base; unmatched bases: 13. CDR3: CASSPRTGSPSNYGYTF. The CDR3 bases are TGCGCCAGCAGCCCCCGGACAGGTAGTCCTAGTAACTATGGCTACACCTTC.

V is TRBV5-6 and J is TRBJ2-7, with 7 bases fitting TRBD1. The CDR3 covers 15 residues. With V trimmed by 3 bases and J by 3 bases, 9 bases remained unmatched. Germline-derived CDR1 and CDR2 are SGHDT and YYEEEE. In DNA form, the CDR3 reads TGTGCCAGCAGCTCATATCAAACAGGGGTCTACGAGCAGTACTTC. Protein sequence: CASSSYQTGVYEQYF.

The chain links TRBV4-1 to TRBJ1-1; tentatively, D is TRBD1 (6 bases). Germline V gene sequence: CDR1 MGHRA, CDR2 YSYEKL. Trimming stripped 4 bases from V and 6 bases from J, with 18 bases between. The CDR3 is made up of 15 amino acids. For the CDR3, the DNA is TGCGCCAGCAGCCCCGCGGAACAGGGAAGCGCTGAAGCTTTCTTT. Translating gives CASSPAEQGSAEAFF.